This T cell receptor beta chain is from a study of T cell responses to AZD1222 COVID-19 vaccine. Broader study findings: Among the donors, most were white British and more were female, and clonal diversity was possibly underestimated. Once two AZD1222 doses were given, Spike-specific TCR breadth and depth went up.

The ends were cut back, 3 bases at V and 7 bases at J, with 18 bases in the middle. The CDR3 consists of 15 residues. Germline V gene data show CDR1 as LNHDA and CDR2 as SQIVND (reference sequence). Libraries were prepared by immunoSEQ multiplex PCR; TCRdb keeps only in-frame clonotypes and omits some of them. The sample yields tens of thousands of clones, 83% seen once. This clone was counted a few times. Its antigen is as yet unknown. J is TRBJ1-1 and V is TRBV19; a possible D gene is TRBD1 (6 bases). The specimen was peripheral blood, collected 28 days after the second AZD1222 dose. This clonotype was sampled from an adult who received the AZD1222 COVID-19 vaccine. The CDR3 region is CASSINQGIHVEAFF. CDR3 in DNA: TGTGCCAGTAGTATTAATCAGGGGATACACGTTGAAGCTTTCTTT.